These 29 T cell receptor beta chains came from one sample sequenced in a study of CD8+ T cells in alopecia areata. Following extraction, RNA underwent reverse transcription to cDNA, which served as the sequencing template. The repertoire was sequenced with immunoSEQ multiplex PCR; TCRdb's copy has only in-frame clones and lacks some. The repertoire holds roughly 200,000 clones, with approximately 62% as singletons. The sample consisted of CD4+ T cells sorted from blood, taken at week 0. These receptors all come from a human donor with alopecia areata.

V and J are TRBV30 and TRBJ1-2; D remains unclear. Germline CDR1 reads GTSNPN; CDR2 reads SVGIG (reference sequence). The CDR3 is 15 amino acids. The germline V and J ends were trimmed by 2 bases and 1 base, with 14 bases remaining between them. CDR3 residues: CAWSSKGGVNYGYTF. The CDR3 nucleotides read TGTGCCTGGAGTTCGAAAGGAGGAGTTAACTATGGCTACACCTTC.

The chain has TRBV6-6 and TRBJ1-2; D is uncertain. Trimming shortened V by 6 bases and J by 4 bases, and 9 bases separated the two germline ends. The CDR3 consists of 12 residues. Germline V gene data show CDR1 as MNHNY and CDR2 as SVGAGI (reference sequence). CDR3 bases: TGTGCCAGCAGGCCCCAGAGCTATGGCTACACCTTC. Encoded protein: CASRPQSYGYTF.

A few counts support this clone. This rearrangement joins TRBV30 to TRBJ2-2; D remains unclear. The germline V gene encodes CDR1 GTSNPN and CDR2 SVGIG (reference sequence). The CDR3 length is 14 residues. V lost 3 bases to trimming and J lost 6 bases, with 14 bases between them. The CDR3 sequence is CAWSQYGWAGELFF. As DNA, the CDR3 is TGTGCCTGGAGCCAATACGGGTGGGCCGGGGAGCTGTTTTTT.

The chain has TRBV30 and TRBJ1-1, with D tentatively TRBD1 (5 bases). Germline CDR1 and CDR2: GTSNPN and SVGIG (reference sequence). CDR3 length equals 13 residues. The CDR3 here is CAGSWDLNTEAFF. In nucleotides, the CDR3 is TGTGCTGGGTCGTGGGACTTGAACACTGAAGCTTTCTTT.

The rearrangement uses TRBV7-2 and TRBJ2-1, with 7 positions matching TRBD2. The V segment lost 0 bases and the J segment 7 bases; nucleotides outside the gene matches: 0. The germline gives CDR1 SGHTA, CDR2 FQGNSA. This CDR3 has 13 residues. CDR3 sequence reads: CASSLARENEQFF. The CDR3 bases are TGTGCCAGCAGCTTAGCGCGGGAGAATGAGCAGTTCTTC.

In regard to this clone: Other DNA sequences in this specimen translate into the identical CDR3. The chain links TRBV30 to TRBJ1-5, with D unresolved. The germline gives CDR1 GTSNPN, CDR2 SVGIG (reference sequence). The CDR3 loop spans 13 amino acids. V was clipped by 0 bases and J by 5 bases, with 8 bases between them. The CDR3 region is CAWSVGLDQPQHF. The CDR3 DNA reads as TGTGCCTGGAGTGTAGGTCTAGATCAGCCCCAGCATTTT.

This clone was observed a handful of times. This chain connects TRBV6-5 to TRBJ1-5, with 8 bases that match TRBD1. This CDR3 is 15 amino acids long. Germline lookup yields CDR1 MNHEY and CDR2 SVGAGI. Unmatched junction bases numbered 5, after V lost 5 bases and J lost 2 bases. The CDR3 DNA reads as TGTGCCAGCAGTCTGAACAGGGGGGGCAATCAGCCCCAGCATTTT. Residues: CASSLNRGGNQPQHF.

For the CDR3, the DNA is TGTGCCTGGAGTGGACCCTCTCAGGGTTACGAGCAGTACTTC. It codes for CAWSGPSQGYEQYF. The chain employs TRBV30 and TRBJ2-7, with D maybe TRBD1 (5 bases). The CDR3 is 14 residues long. Germline V CDR1 and CDR2: GTSNPN, SVGIG (reference sequence). With 1 base removed from V and 4 bases from J, the gap between germline ends came to 14 bases.

This clone has only one observation. The chain uses TRBV4-3 and TRBJ2-5; no clear D. Germline assignment: CDR1 LGHNA and CDR2 YSLEER. The CDR3 has 14 amino acids. Trimming took 0 bases from V and 7 from J, leaving 12 bases between them. The CDR3 protein is CASSQDDAVGTQYF. For the CDR3, the DNA is TGCGCCAGCAGCCAAGATGACGCGGTGGGGACCCAGTACTTC.

The rearrangement links TRBV5-4 to TRBJ2-7; D is possibly TRBD1 (6 bases). The CDR3 has 15 amino acids. V was shortened by 4 bases and J by 0 bases, with 14 bases between the two germline ends. Germline V gives CDR1 SGHNT, CDR2 YYREEE (reference sequence). This chain's CDR3 is CASSPGIQGSYEQYF. The CDR3 region has the DNA TGTGCCAGCAGCCCCGGGATACAGGGCTCCTACGAGCAGTACTTC. The complete variable domain, with remaining parts taken from reference TRBV5-4 and TRBJ2-7, reads ETGVTQSPTHLIKTRGQQVTLRCSSQSGHNTVSWYQQALGQGPQFIFQYYREEENGRGNFPPRFSGLQFPNYSSELNVNALELDDSALYLCASSPGIQGSYEQYFGPGTRLTVT.

The rearrangement joins TRBV9 to TRBJ2-5; D is possibly TRBD1 (5 bases). The CDR3 contains 15 residues. Trimming took off 2 bases at V and 5 bases at J, with 16 bases between the two ends. Germline V CDR1 and CDR2: SGDLS, YYNGEE. The CDR3 DNA reads as TGTGCCAGCAGCGTGGGAATTCAGGGTTTCGAGACCCAGTACTTC. This encodes CASSVGIQGFETQYF.

The V and J genes are TRBV29-1 and TRBJ2-7, with D unclear. Per the germline V gene, CDR1 is SQVTM and CDR2 is ANQGSEA. The V end was cut by 4 bases, the J end by 2 bases, with 6 bases between. This CDR3 spans 11 amino acids. The CDR3 region is CSVGATYEQYF. In nucleotides, the CDR3 is TGCAGCGTTGGAGCAACCTACGAGCAGTACTTC.

This clone was seen just once. This chain uses TRBV15 with TRBJ1-2, with D hard to call. Germline V gene sequence: CDR1 LNHNV, CDR2 YYDKDF (reference sequence). V shed 0 bases and J shed 2 bases, with 4 bases lying between them. CDR3 length equals 13 residues. CDR3 coding DNA: TGTGCCACCAGCAGAGACAGGAACTATGGCTACACCTTC. Encoded protein: CATSRDRNYGYTF.

The gene calls are TRBV7-6 and TRBJ2-2, with 7 bases that match TRBD2. V lost 5 bases and J lost 7; bases outside the gene matches: 10. CDR1 is SGHVS, CDR2 FNYEAQ, per germline. This CDR3 region has 15 residues. The CDR3 here is CASSPALGGIGELFF. CDR3 coding DNA: TGTGCCAGCAGCCCCGCTCTGGGGGGGATCGGGGAGCTGTTTTTT.

In DNA, the CDR3 is TGTGCCAGCGCAGGGACCTACGAGCAGTACTTC. Amino acid sequence: CASAGTYEQYF. The J gene is TRBJ2-7, the V gene TRBV2, with a possible D match to TRBD1 (5 bases). This CDR3 region has 11 residues. V was cut by 8 bases and J by 2 bases, with 7 bases left in between. The V gene's germline CDR1 is SNHLY and CDR2 FYNNEI. The full variable domain, rest sourced from reference TRBV2 and TRBJ2-7, is EPEVTQTPSHQVTQMGQEVILRCVPISNHLYFYWYRQILGQKVEFLVSFYNNEISEKSEIFDDQFSVERPDGSNFTLKIRSTKLEDSAMYFCASAGTYEQYFGPGTRLTVT.

This clone was seen a handful of times. In the same sample, other DNA sequences code for this CDR3. The rearrangement joins TRBV7-2 to TRBJ2-7, with unresolved D. Germline CDR1 and CDR2: SGHTA and FQGNSA. Trimming took 4 bases from V and 2 from J, leaving 3 bases between them. The CDR3 length is 11 residues. CDR3 sequence (DNA): TGTGCCAGCAGCTCGGCCTACGAGCAGTACTTC. This codes for CASSSAYEQYF. The full variable domain, with the rest looked up from reference TRBV7-2 and TRBJ2-7, is GAGVSQSPSNKVTEKGKDVELRCDPISGHTALYWYRQSLGQGLEFLIYFQGNSAPDKSGLPSDRFSAERTGGSVSTLTIQRTQQEDSAVYLCASSSAYEQYFGPGTRLTVT.

This sequence joins TRBV7-2 and TRBJ1-4; possibly TRBD1 for D (6 bases). CDR1 and CDR2 (germline): SGHTA, FQGNSA. Trimming took 3 bases from V and 5 from J, leaving 13 bases between them. The CDR3 loop spans 15 amino acids. The CDR3 is CASSFLSGGNEKLFF. The CDR3 DNA reads TGTGCCAGCAGCTTCCTGTCGGGGGGCAATGAAAAACTGTTTTTT.

The V and J genes are TRBV25-1 and TRBJ1-3; the D gene is possibly TRBD1 (6 bases). The V gene lost 2 bases and the J gene lost 3 bases, with 11 bases spanning the gap. CDR1 is MGHDK, CDR2 SYGVNS, per germline. This CDR3 has 15 residues. The DNA of the CDR3 is TGTGCCAGCAGTGAAGGACGGGGGCTTGGAAACACCATATATTTT. Protein sequence: CASSEGRGLGNTIYF.

This clone has a single count. V is TRBV23-1 and J is TRBJ2-5; no clear D. TRBV23-1 is designated an ORF whose function remains uncertain. The V end was cut by 2 bases, the J end by 4 bases, with 2 bases between. This CDR3 has 11 amino acids. Written as DNA, the CDR3 is TGCGCCAGCAGTCAAATAGAGACCCAGTACTTC. This gives the protein CASSQIETQYF.

The chain links TRBV5-4 to TRBJ2-3; no definite D call. The CDR3 extends over 14 amino acids. Per the germline V gene, CDR1 is SGHNT and CDR2 is YYREEE (reference sequence). V was shortened by 2 bases and J by 0 bases, with 7 bases between the two germline ends. CDR3 region: CASSFTGSTDTQYF. The CDR3 coding sequence is TGTGCCAGCAGCTTCACCGGGAGCACAGATACGCAGTATTTT. The variable domain in full, with the rest retrieved from reference TRBV5-4 and TRBJ2-3, is ETGVTQSPTHLIKTRGQQVTLRCSSQSGHNTVSWYQQALGQGPQFIFQYYREEENGRGNFPPRFSGLQFPNYSSELNVNALELDDSALYLCASSFTGSTDTQYFGPGTRLTVL.

CDR3 sequence: CSVEDRPAGAFF. The CDR3 nucleotides read TGCAGCGTTGAAGATCGCCCGGCCGGAGCTTTCTTT. The V gene is TRBV29-1, the J gene TRBJ1-1; D uncertain. V was pared by 0 bases and J by 10 bases, with 12 bases between. From germline, CDR1 is SQVTM and CDR2 ANQGSEA. The CDR3 has 12 amino acids.

The gene calls are TRBV15 and TRBJ1-4; possibly TRBD1 for D (5 bases). CDR1 is LNHNV, CDR2 YYDKDF, per germline (reference sequence). The CDR3 totals 15 residues. The germline V and J ends were trimmed by 0 bases and 3 bases, with 8 bases remaining between them. The CDR3 bases are TGTGCCACCAGCAGAGATTCAGGGCCTAATGAAAAACTGTTTTTT. Its protein is CATSRDSGPNEKLFF.

This chain connects TRBV7-2 to TRBJ1-2, with a possible D match to TRBD1 (6 bases). Deletions cut 6 bases from V and 1 base from J, with 15 bases between. In germline, CDR1 is SGHTA, CDR2 FQGNSA. The CDR3 has 15 amino acids. The CDR3 region has the DNA TGTGCCAGCAGTCCGCAACCGGGACATAACTATGGCTACACCTTC. Its protein product is CASSPQPGHNYGYTF.

The chain employs TRBV9 and TRBJ2-2; D ambiguous. The CDR3 consists of 13 residues. The V and J ends lost 2 bases and 5 bases respectively, with 7 bases between them. In germline, CDR1 is SGDLS, CDR2 YYNGEE. The CDR3 DNA sequence: TGTGCCAGCAGCGTGTGGGGAACCGGGGAGCTGTTTTTT. Translated, it gives CASSVWGTGELFF.

Only one count was recorded for this clone. V and J are TRBV4-3 and TRBJ2-2, with no clear D. This CDR3 contains 14 residues. The germline V and J ends were trimmed by 0 bases and 9 bases, with 11 bases remaining between them. Germline V gene data show CDR1 as LGHNA and CDR2 as YSLEER. CDR3 sequence reads: CASSQEIVGRELFF. The CDR3 DNA is TGCGCCAGCAGCCAAGAAATTGTGGGGAGGGAGCTGTTTTTT.

The DNA of the CDR3 is TGCGCCAGTCGCAGAGACGGGGAAAACTATGGCTACACCTTC. Residues: CASRRDGENYGYTF. The chain joins TRBV10-2 to TRBJ1-2; unclear D gene. Trimming pared 9 bases from V and 2 bases from J, leaving 16 bases between. The CDR3 contains 14 residues. Germline CDR1 reads WSHSY; CDR2 reads SAAADI.

CDR3 protein: CASSLGQGVNTEAFF. In DNA, the CDR3 is TGTGCCAGCAGCTTAGGGCAGGGGGTGAACACTGAAGCTTTCTTT. V usage is TRBV11-3 and J usage is TRBJ1-1; 7 nucleotides agree with TRBD1. J lost 0 bases, V lost 1 base, and 2 bases had no gene match. CDR1 SGHNT and CDR2 YENEEA come from the germline V gene. This CDR3 is 15 amino acids long.

In DNA form, the CDR3 reads TGTGCCTGGAGTGTCCCGGTCGCTTTCTTT. It codes for CAWSVPVAFF. The chain carries TRBV30 and TRBJ1-1; the D is unclear. Germline V gene data show CDR1 as GTSNPN and CDR2 as SVGIG (reference sequence). The CDR3 runs 10 residues. Trimming cost V 0 bases and J 11 bases, with 7 bases left between them. Complete variable domain (other parts from reference TRBV30 and TRBJ1-1): SQTIHQWPATLVQPVGSPLSLECTVEGTSNPNLYWYRQAAGRGLQLLFYSVGIGQISSEVPQNLSASRPQDRQFILSSKKLLLSDSGFYLCAWSVPVAFFGQGTRLTVV.

This chain connects TRBV5-6 to TRBJ1-1; 7 nucleotides match TRBD1. CDR1 and CDR2 from the germline V gene are SGHDT and YYEEEE. CDR3 size: 13 residues. The junction had 6 bases not matched to a gene; V was cut back by 4 bases and J by 6 bases. The CDR3 loop reads CASSTDRAPEAFF. The CDR3 DNA is TGTGCCAGCAGCACCGACAGGGCCCCTGAAGCTTTCTTT. Based on the CDR3 plus reference TRBV5-6 and TRBJ1-1, the full variable domain is DAGVTQSPTHLIKTRGQQVTLRCSPKSGHDTVSWYQQALGQGPQFIFQYYEEEERQRGNFPDRFSGHQFPNYSSELNVNALLLGDSALYLCASSTDRAPEAFFGQGTRLTVV.